A single sample gave rise to the 5 T cell receptor beta chains below, sequenced in a study of identical twins. Each CDR3 protein is one row after TCRdb ran MiXCR on the 5' RACE reads. The data show approximately 94,000 distinct CDR3 sequences, 5.9% seen once. Sequenced sample: memory T cells sorted from blood. The receptors derive from a woman aged 45-65 years in good health.

This clonotype was counted a few times. J is TRBJ1-1 and V is TRBV18; 7 nucleotides agree with TRBD1. Germline CDR1 and CDR2: KGHSH and LQKENI. The CDR3 is made up of 13 amino acids. V was clipped by 5 bases and J by 4 bases; unmatched bases: 4. CDR3 nucleotides: TGTGCCAGCTCAGAGGGACAGCCCACTGAAGCTTTCTTT. Residues: CASSEGQPTEAFF.

This clonotype showed up many times. This CDR3 reads CASFEILGELFF. The CDR3 bases are TGTGCCAGCTTTGAAATTTTAGGGGAGCTGTTTTTT. V usage is TRBV2 and J usage is TRBJ2-2; no reliable D call. Between the trimmed V and J ends, which lost 8 bases and 8 bases, there was a span of 12 bases. Germline V gene lookup returns CDR1 SNHLY and CDR2 FYNNEI. The CDR3 contains 12 residues.

This clonotype was counted ten times or more. The rearrangement links TRBV12-3 or TRBV12-4 to TRBJ2-1; D is unresolved. The V end was cut by 3 bases, the J end by 2 bases, with 17 bases between. This CDR3 is 17 amino acids long. CDR3 sequence: CASSFQDLQYPYNEQFF. CDR3 nucleotide sequence: TGTGCCAGCAGTTTTCAGGACCTGCAGTATCCCTACAATGAGCAGTTCTTC.

The chain employs TRBV5-1 and TRBJ1-1; tentative D call: TRBD1 (5 bases). Looked up from germline, CDR1 is SGHRS and CDR2 is YFSETQ. Trimming shortened V by 7 bases and J by 5 bases, and 15 bases separated the two germline ends. CDR3 length: 13 amino acids. CDR3 sequence reads: CASGNPGGTEAFF. In DNA form, the CDR3 reads TGCGCCAGCGGAAACCCGGGGGGGACTGAAGCTTTCTTT.

This clonotype was counted ten times or more. The CDR3 bases are TGTGCCAGCAGCCTAGGACAGGGCATGAACGAGCAGTACTTC. This translates into CASSLGQGMNEQYF. This sequence joins TRBV7-6 and TRBJ2-7, with 8 bases identical to TRBD1. The J segment lost 5 bases and the V segment lost 5 bases, leaving 8 bases of the junction unmatched. The V gene's germline CDR1 is SGHVS and CDR2 FNYEAQ. The CDR3 contains 14 residues.